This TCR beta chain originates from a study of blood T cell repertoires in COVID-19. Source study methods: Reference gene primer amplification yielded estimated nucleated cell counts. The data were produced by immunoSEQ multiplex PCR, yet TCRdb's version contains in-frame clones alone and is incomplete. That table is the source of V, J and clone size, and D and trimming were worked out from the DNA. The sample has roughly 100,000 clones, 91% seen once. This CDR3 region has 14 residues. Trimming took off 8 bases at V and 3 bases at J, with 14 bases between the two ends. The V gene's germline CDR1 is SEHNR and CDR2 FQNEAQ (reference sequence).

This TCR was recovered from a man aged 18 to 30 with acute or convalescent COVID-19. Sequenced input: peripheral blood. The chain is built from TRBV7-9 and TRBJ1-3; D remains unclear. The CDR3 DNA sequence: TGTGCCAGCCCTGTAGCGGAACTTGGAAACACCATATATTTT. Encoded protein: CASPVAELGNTIYF.